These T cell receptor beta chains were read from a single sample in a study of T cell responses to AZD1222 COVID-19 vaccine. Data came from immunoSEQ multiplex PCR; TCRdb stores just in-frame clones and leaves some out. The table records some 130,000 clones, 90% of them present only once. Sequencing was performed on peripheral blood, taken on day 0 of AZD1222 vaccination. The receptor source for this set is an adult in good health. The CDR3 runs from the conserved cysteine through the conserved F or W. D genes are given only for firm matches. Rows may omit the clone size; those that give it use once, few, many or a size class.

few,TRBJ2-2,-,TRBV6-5,TGTGCCAGCTACAACACCGGGGAGCTGTTTTTT,CASYNTGELFF
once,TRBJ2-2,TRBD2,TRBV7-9,TGTGCCAGCAGCTCCTTCTCCGGACTAGCGGGTGGGAACACCGGGGAGCTGTTTTTT,CASSSFSGLAGGNTGELFF
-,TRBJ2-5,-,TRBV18,TGTGCCAGCTCCCAAGGGGGTCAAGAGACCCAGTACTTC,CASSQGGQETQYF
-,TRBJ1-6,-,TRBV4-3,TGCGCCAGCAGCCAAGATAGGTGGTTTGATTCACCCCTCCACTTT,CASSQDRWFDSPLHF
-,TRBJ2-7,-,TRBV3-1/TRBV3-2,TGTGCCAGCAGCCAACACGGGGGGCCGGTCATCGGGGAGCAGTACTTC,CASSQHGGPVIGEQYF
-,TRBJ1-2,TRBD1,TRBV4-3,TGCGCCAGCAGCCAAGGTTTTCAGGACAGGGGCTATGGCTACACCTTC,CASSQGFQDRGYGYTF
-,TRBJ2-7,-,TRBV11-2,TGTGCCAGCAGCTTAAGCGGAGGTTACGAGCAGTACTTC,CASSLSGGYEQYF
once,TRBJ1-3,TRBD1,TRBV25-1,TGTGCCAGCAGTGAGCCCGGGGACAGGGGGTTCAACACCATATATTTT,CASSEPGDRGFNTIYF
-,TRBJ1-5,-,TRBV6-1,TGTGCCAGCAGTGACACAGGGCACCAGCATTTT,CASSDTGHQHF
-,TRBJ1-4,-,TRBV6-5,TGTGCCAGCAGTTATTTCGGGGGAAAGGATGAAAAACTGTTTTTT,CASSYFGGKDEKLFF
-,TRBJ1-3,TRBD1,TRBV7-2,TGTGCCAGCAGCCTAAGGAGTATCGGGACAGCTGGAAACACCATATATTTT,CASSLRSIGTAGNTIYF
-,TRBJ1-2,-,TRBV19,TGTGCCAGTATCCCGGGAGGGCGCACGGGCTATGGCTACACCTTC,CASIPGGRTGYGYTF
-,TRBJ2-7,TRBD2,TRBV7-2,TGTGCCAGCAGCCCCAGAGGAGCGGGGGGTTACGAGCAGTACTTC,CASSPRGAGGYEQYF
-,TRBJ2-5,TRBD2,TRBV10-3,TGTGCCACGGGGCAGCGGGGGGCAGCCGGAGAGACCCAGTACTTC,CATGQRGAAGETQYF
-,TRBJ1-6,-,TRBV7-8,TGTGCCAGCAGCCTTAGCTCCTATAATTCACCCCTCCACTTT,CASSLSSYNSPLHF
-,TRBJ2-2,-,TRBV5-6,TGTGCCAGCAGCTTCATAGTAGGGGAGCTGTTTTTT,CASSFIVGELFF
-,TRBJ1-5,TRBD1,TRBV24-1,TGTGCCACCAGTGATGGGGACAGGGGGCCAGGACAGCCCCAGCATTTT,CATSDGDRGPGQPQHF
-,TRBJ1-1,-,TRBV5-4,TGTGCCAGCAGCTCCTGGTCCACTGAAGCTTTCTTT,CASSSWSTEAFF
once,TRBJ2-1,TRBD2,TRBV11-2,TGTGCCAGCAGTTTACTAGCGGGGGGGCCTCGGAATGAGCAGTTCTTC,CASSLLAGGPRNEQFF
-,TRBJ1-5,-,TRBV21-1,TGTGCCAGAGGGACAGGCTATAGCAATCAGCCCCAGCATTTT,CARGTGYSNQPQHF
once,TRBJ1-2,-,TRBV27,TGTGCCAGCAGTTTAAGTACGGGTTCTTTCTATGGCTACACCTTC,CASSLSTGSFYGYTF
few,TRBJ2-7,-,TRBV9,TGTGCCAGCAGTAGCAGCGTAGTTTCACCCACCTACGAGCAGTACTTC,CASSSSVVSPTYEQYF
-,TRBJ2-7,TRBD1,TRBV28,TGTGCCAGCAGTTCCCGACAGGGAGTGAAGTACGAGCAGTACTTC,CASSSRQGVKYEQYF
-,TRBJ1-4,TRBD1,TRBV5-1,TGCGCCAGCAGCTCTACAGGGGCAACTAATGAAAAACTGTTTTTT,CASSSTGATNEKLFF
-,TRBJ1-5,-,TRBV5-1,TGCGCCAGCAGCTTTGGTGGAGCCAATCAGCCCCAGCATTTT,CASSFGGANQPQHF
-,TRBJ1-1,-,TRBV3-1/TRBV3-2,TGTGCCAGCAGCCGATCAAGAGCGGTCCGGGACCAGAACACTGAAGCTTTCTTT,CASSRSRAVRDQNTEAFF
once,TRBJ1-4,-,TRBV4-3,TGCGCCAGCAGCCAAGATTACGGGCAGGGTAGGGAAAAACTGTTTTTT,CASSQDYGQGREKLFF
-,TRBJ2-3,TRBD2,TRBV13,TGTGCCAGCAGCACCCGGACTAGCGGGGGAAATACTAGCACAGATACGCAGTATTTT,CASSTRTSGGNTSTDTQYF
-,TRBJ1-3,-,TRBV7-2,TGTGCCAGCAGCTTAGAATCCAGGCTTACTGGAAACACCATATATTTT,CASSLESRLTGNTIYF
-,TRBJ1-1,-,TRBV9,TGTGCCAGCAGCGAGGGAGGGGAGCCAGGGACAAGCTTT,CASSEGGEPGTSF
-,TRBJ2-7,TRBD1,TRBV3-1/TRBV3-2,TGTGCCAGCAGCCAAGGTCCAGGGGGCTTATACGAGCAGTACTTC,CASSQGPGGLYEQYF
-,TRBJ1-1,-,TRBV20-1,TGCAGTGCCCCGAGGCGGGGTAAAGCTTTCTTT,CSAPRRGKAFF
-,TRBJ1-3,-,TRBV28,TGTGCCAGCAGTTCCGGGACGGATGGAAACACCATATATTTT,CASSSGTDGNTIYF
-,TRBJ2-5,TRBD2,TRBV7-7,TGTGCTAGCAGCTTAATAGCGGGGCAGGAGACCCAGTACTTC,CASSLIAGQETQYF
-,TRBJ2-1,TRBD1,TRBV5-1,TGCGCCAGCAGTCACGACAGGGTTCCCCACAATGAGCAGTTCTTC,CASSHDRVPHNEQFF
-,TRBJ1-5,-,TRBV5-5,TGTGCCAGCAGCTACGCGGGGGGCTACAGCAATCAGCCCCAGCATTTT,CASSYAGGYSNQPQHF
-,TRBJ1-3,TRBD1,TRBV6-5,TGTGCCAGCAGCCCAGACAGGGAGTACACCATATATTTT,CASSPDREYTIYF
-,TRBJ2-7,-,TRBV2,TGTGCCAGCAGTGAAGGGCTTCGGAACGAGCAGTACTTC,CASSEGLRNEQYF
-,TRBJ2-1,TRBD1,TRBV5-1,TGCGCCAGCAGCTACGGGACAGGCCCAAAGGGGCAGTTCTTC,CASSYGTGPKGQFF
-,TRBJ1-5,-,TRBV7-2,TGTGCCAGCAGCTCGGGGGGAGGAAGCAATCAGCCCCAGCATTTT,CASSSGGGSNQPQHF
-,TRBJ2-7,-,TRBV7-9,TGTGCCAGCAGCTTAGCGGCAGGGTTTGGTGGATACGAGCAGTACTTC,CASSLAAGFGGYEQYF
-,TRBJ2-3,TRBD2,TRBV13,TGTGCCAGCAGCCCCTTAGCGGGGACTAGCACAGATACGCAGTATTTT,CASSPLAGTSTDTQYF
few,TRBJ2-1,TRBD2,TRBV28,TGTGCCAGCAGTCCAACCATATTCCGGGACTACTACGATGAGCAGTTCTTC,CASSPTIFRDYYDEQFF
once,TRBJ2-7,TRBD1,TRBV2,TGTGCCAGCAGGGAAGGACAGGGGTTTGACGAGCAGTACTTC,CASREGQGFDEQYF
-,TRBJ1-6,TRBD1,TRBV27,TGTGCCAGCAGCCGGACAGGCCTGGGTTCACCCCTCCACTTT,CASSRTGLGSPLHF
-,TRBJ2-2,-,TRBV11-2,TGTGCCAGCAGGCAAACAGGGCTTGGAGACGGGGAGCTGTTTTTT,CASRQTGLGDGELFF
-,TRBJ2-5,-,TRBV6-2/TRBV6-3,TGTGCCAGCAGCGACGGGCTCCCCCCGAAAGAGACCCAGTACTTC,CASSDGLPPKETQYF
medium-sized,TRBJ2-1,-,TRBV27,TGTGCCAGCAGCTTGGGAGGCTCCTACAATGAGCAGTTCTTC,CASSLGGSYNEQFF
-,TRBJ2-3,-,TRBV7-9,TGTGCCAGCAGCCCCATCCGGGGAGATACGCAGTATTTT,CASSPIRGDTQYF
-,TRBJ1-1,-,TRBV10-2,TGCGCCAGCAGTGAGTCTACGGGGAACACTGAAGCTTTCTTT,CASSESTGNTEAFF
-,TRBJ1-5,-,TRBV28,TGTGCCAGCCGTATCAAGTTTGGCAATAGCAATCAGCCCCAGCATTTT,CASRIKFGNSNQPQHF
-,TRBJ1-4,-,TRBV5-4,TGTGCCAGCAGCCCGGCTGGCGGAACTAATGAAAAACTGTTTTTT,CASSPAGGTNEKLFF
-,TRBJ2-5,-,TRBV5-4,TGTGCCAGCAGCTTGCCCAGGGAGACCCAGTACTTC,CASSLPRETQYF
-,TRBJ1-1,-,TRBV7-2,TGTGCCAGCAGCTTTTCCTTAACCATGAACACTGAAGCTTTCTTT,CASSFSLTMNTEAFF
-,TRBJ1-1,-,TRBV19,TGTGCCAGTAGGGAGGGGCGATTGTACACTGAAGCTTTCTTT,CASREGRLYTEAFF